The sample holds one count of the clone carrying this T cell receptor beta chain. This record belongs to a study of blood T cell repertoires in COVID-19. Germline V gene lookup returns CDR1 KGHDR and CDR2 SFDVKD. With 9 bases clipped from V and 4 bases from J, the junction kept 5 bases outside the gene matches. This CDR3 contains 14 residues. Under the authors' procedure: Amplified reference gene primers provided the basis for estimating nucleated cell counts. TCRdb's table, derived via immunoSEQ multiplex PCR, lists solely in-frame clones and lacks some. V, J and clone size are taken as reported in that table, and D and trimming were inferred from the DNA itself. This repertoire shows 120,000 or so clones, 87% found once; its top ten account for 25% to 35%.

Sequencing was performed on peripheral blood. The chain carries TRBV24-1 and TRBJ1-5; TRBD1 matches 10 bases. This clonotype was sampled from a woman aged 70-85 years with acute or convalescent COVID-19. The CDR3 coding sequence is TGTGCCACCCAGCGGACAGGGGGGAATCAGCCCCAGCATTTT. As protein: CATQRTGGNQPQHF.